The rows below give T cell receptor beta chains drawn from one sample of a study of shared clonotypes between healthy human individuals. The protocol was immunoSEQ multiplex PCR, while the TCRdb copy is restricted to in-frame clones and leaves out a portion. The data contain under 700,000 clones, about 95% of them singletons. The sequencing sample was made of naive CD8+ T cells sorted from blood. These receptors were taken from a young woman in good health. The conserved cysteine and the conserved F or W are not part of the CDR3 here. The order of the fields is J gene, V gene, CDR3 protein.

J: TRBJ2-1; V: TRBV4-1; CDR3: ASSPGTGREQF
J: TRBJ2-7; V: TRBV13; CDR3: ASSPDGQGSYEQY
J: TRBJ1-4; V: TRBV28; CDR3: ASSLSGFATNEKLF
J: TRBJ2-7; V: TRBV27; CDR3: ASSYLGTSGYYEQY
J: TRBJ1-5; V: TRBV10-2; CDR3: ASKPGEWSNQPQH
J: TRBJ1-5; V: TRBV2; CDR3: ASSLTGGVRQPQH
J: TRBJ2-7; V: TRBV27; CDR3: ASSLSVEGEYEQY
J: TRBJ2-3; V: TRBV19; CDR3: ASSPTYSHGTDTQY
J: TRBJ2-2; V: TRBV5-1; CDR3: ASSLRGLAGVISTGELF
J: TRBJ2-7; V: TRBV30; CDR3: AWRGGVGYEQY
J: TRBJ2-7; V: TRBV10-1; CDR3: ASSGTGTLGEQY
J: TRBJ2-7; V: TRBV7-9; CDR3: ASSLDSESYEQY
J: TRBJ2-7; V: TRBV27; CDR3: ASSSSPAGGFYEQY